These 7 T cell receptor beta chains were all obtained from the same sample, sequenced in a study of OX40 agonist ivuxolimab in advanced cancers. Using immunoSEQ multiplex PCR, the repertoire was profiled, and TCRdb retains in-frame clones only, with some absent. The sample holds approximately 62,000 clones; 80% to 95% are singletons and the top ten take about an eighth. The sample here was CD4+ or CD8+ T cells sorted from blood, taken in a trial of the OX40 agonist ivuxolimab. The origin of the receptors is an adult with an advanced solid tumor such as melanoma, head and neck, liver or kidney cancer.

In the case of this clone: Other DNA sequences of this sample code for an identical CDR3. The rearrangement uses TRBV27 and TRBJ2-7, with TRBD2 matching over 8 bases. The CDR3 is made up of 14 amino acids. Germline V gene lookup returns CDR1 MNHEY and CDR2 SMNVEV (reference sequence). After removal of 2 bases from V and 3 bases from J, the junction contained 3 bases not matched to a gene. The CDR3 here is CASSLTSGSYEQYF. The CDR3 nucleotides read TGTGCCAGCAGTTTAACGAGCGGGAGCTACGAGCAGTACTTC.

This sequence joins TRBV4-1 and TRBJ2-1, with 7 positions matching TRBD2. The J segment lost 2 bases and the V segment lost 0 bases, leaving 4 bases of the junction unmatched. The CDR3 covers 16 residues. The germline V gene encodes CDR1 MGHRA and CDR2 YSYEKL. The CDR3 is CASSQEAGITYNEQFF. CDR3 sequence (DNA): TGCGCCAGCAGCCAAGAAGCGGGGATCACCTACAATGAGCAGTTCTTC.

This rearrangement joins TRBV10-1 to TRBJ1-1; possibly TRBD1 for D (6 bases). This CDR3 has 15 amino acids. Per the germline V gene, CDR1 is WNHNN and CDR2 is SYGVQD (reference sequence). The V end was cut by 0 bases, the J end by 6 bases, with 14 bases between. CDR3 protein: CASSESAGVVAEAFF. CDR3 DNA sequence: TGCGCCAGCAGTGAGTCGGCAGGGGTCGTGGCTGAAGCTTTCTTT.

V is TRBV4-2 and J is TRBJ1-4; D is uncertain. The V gene lost 4 bases and the J gene lost 5 bases, with 11 bases spanning the gap. This CDR3 is built from 14 residues. In germline, CDR1 is LGHNA, CDR2 YNFKEQ. DNA of the CDR3: TGTGCCAGCAGCCCCCGCAGCACGAATGAAAAACTGTTTTTT. Its protein is CASSPRSTNEKLFF.

The chain joins TRBV9 to TRBJ2-6, with no clear D. Per the germline V gene, CDR1 is SGDLS and CDR2 is YYNGEE. CDR3 length: 17 amino acids. Trimming removed 0 bases at V and 3 bases at J, with 13 bases between. CDR3 sequence (DNA): TGTGCCAGCAGCGTAGGGCCCGGGTTGAGTGGGGCCAACGTCCTGACTTTC. Its protein is CASSVGPGLSGANVLTF.

This clone showed up just a few times. The V gene is TRBV10-3, the J gene TRBJ2-1; the match to TRBD1 covers 10 bases. Germline V gene lookup returns CDR1 ENHRY and CDR2 SYGVKD. The CDR3 consists of 15 residues. The V and J ends lost 6 bases and 3 bases, in that order; junction bases with no gene match: 5. CDR3 residues: CAISTGTGDYNEQFF. CDR3 sequence (DNA): TGTGCCATCAGCACCGGGACAGGGGACTACAATGAGCAGTTCTTC.

The CDR3 DNA reads as TGTGCCAGCAGTTTGGCAGCGGGGGAGGGACTAGCGAGAGGTAGCACAGATACGCAGTATTTT. Its translation is CASSLAAGEGLARGSTDTQYF. The chain combines TRBV27 with TRBJ2-3; 10 nucleotides match TRBD2. CDR3 length: 21 residues. The V gene end was trimmed by 3 bases and the J gene end by 0 bases; junction bases not matched to a gene: 18. Germline-derived CDR1 and CDR2 are MNHEY and SMNVEV (reference sequence).